What follows is one T cell receptor beta chain and its context. What it recognizes is unknown. The sample originates from a study of T cell responses to AZD1222 COVID-19 vaccine. Overall study results and limits: Unmutated regions of variants are reportedly targeted by nearly half of spike-specific TCRs. Vaccine-related CD4 TCRs covered spike, predominating at 160-218 and 743-854. Clonal diversity was possibly underestimated, and the donors were mostly white British, with more females. Among those given AZD1222, only five or six were seropositive at baseline.

Assay used: immunoSEQ multiplex PCR; TCRdb lists only in-frame clones, some missing. The table lists about 77,000 clones, under 95% of them singletons. With 3 bases removed from V and 6 bases from J, the gap between germline ends came to 4 bases. The CDR3 sequence is 12 residues long. Germline CDR1 reads SGHRS; CDR2 reads YFSETQ. Here the sequenced sample was peripheral blood, taken 28 days after the second AZD1222 dose. The V and J genes are TRBV5-1 and TRBJ1-6, with D unresolved. This TCR came from an adult who received the AZD1222 COVID-19 vaccine. The CDR3 spells CASSSINSPLHF. The DNA for the CDR3 is TGCGCCAGCAGCTCGATTAATTCACCCCTCCACTTT.